This T cell receptor (beta chain) was captured by sequencing in a study of blood T cell repertoires in COVID-19. For the study at large: Sites across the United States, Italy and Spain contributed samples from acute and convalescent COVID-19. Sources were T cells, B-cell-depleted T cells, or PBMCs; the material itself was cDNA or gDNA.

CDR1 KGHSH and CDR2 LQKENI come from the germline V gene. V lost 3 bases and J lost 6; bases outside the gene matches: 1. The CDR3 sequence is 15 residues long. Study processing details: Amplification of reference gene primers was used by the study to estimate nucleated cell counts. The method was immunoSEQ multiplex PCR; TCRdb's version includes in-frame clones alone and lacks a portion of them. That table is the source of V, J and clone size, and D and trimming were worked out from the DNA. The data show nearly 200,000 clones, approximately 91% seen once. Sequencing was performed on peripheral blood. The TCR comes from a woman aged 40-49 years who had recovered from COVID-19. The chain uses TRBV18 and TRBJ2-1; 14 bases line up with TRBD2. CDR3 nucleotides: TGTGCCAGCTCACCCGGGACTAGCGGGAGCAATGAGCAGTTCTTC. It encodes CASSPGTSGSNEQFF.